One sample yielded the 28 T cell receptor beta chains listed below, sequenced in a study of glioma-infiltrating T cells. The iRepertoire nested amplicon-rescue multiplex PCR amplified TCR alpha and beta CDR3s from RNA. TCRdb used MiXCR to reprocess the multiplex PCR reads, holding one entry per CDR3 protein. The repertoire holds about 93,000 distinct CDR3 sequences, with approximately 42% as singletons. Sample: glioma tissue, nonneoplastic brain tissue, or PBMCs (not recorded which). All receptors come from a human donor with low-grade glioma or glioblastoma, undergoing nonglioma brain surgery, or in good health (not recorded which).

This clonotype was counted at least ten times. An end of the junction differs from the germline gene, which may be a read error. The chain carries TRBV7-8 and TRBJ1-5; TRBD1 matches 8 bases. CDR1 and CDR2 (germline): SGHVS, FQNEAQ. The CDR3 totals 16 residues. As DNA, the CDR3 is TGTGCCAACAGCACATTGGACAGGGCTATGGATCAGCCCCAGCATTTT. It translates to CANSTLDRAMDQPQHF.

This clonotype was seen many times. Here the CDR3 reads CASSQGSLVNTEAFF. The CDR3 DNA sequence: TGTGCCAGCAGCCAAGGCTCCCTGGTTAACACTGAAGCTTTCTTT. The V gene is TRBV3-1, the J gene TRBJ1-1, with D unclear. The V end was cut by 1 base, the J end by 2 bases, with 11 bases between. The germline gives CDR1 LGHDT, CDR2 YNNKEL (reference sequence). The CDR3 sequence is 15 residues long.

As for this clonotype: Sequence at one end of the junction differs from germline and may be a read error. The genes are TRBV7-2 and TRBJ2-1; 12 positions match TRBD2. This CDR3 has 19 amino acids. Germline CDR1 reads SGHTA; CDR2 reads FQGNSA. CDR3 residues: CASSSGLAGGSSSFNEQFF. Here the CDR3 DNA reads TGTGCCAGCAGCTCCGGGCTAGCGGGAGGGTCTAGCTCCTTCAATGAGCAGTTCTTC.

The sample holds many counts of this clonotype. The chain uses TRBV6-1 and TRBJ2-3, with D maybe TRBD2 (5 bases). This CDR3 is built from 14 residues. Per germline, CDR1 MNHNS and CDR2 SASEGT. Trimming stripped 6 bases from V and 3 bases from J, with 13 bases between. The CDR3 protein is CASSRPRGTDTQYF. CDR3 in DNA: TGTGCCAGCAGCAGACCTCGGGGAACAGATACGCAGTATTTT.

This clonotype was recorded many times. The genes are TRBV30 and TRBJ1-1; 7 bases map to TRBD1. J gave up 7 bases and V 1 base, and 3 bases lay outside the gene matches. This CDR3 region has 12 residues. Germline-derived CDR1 and CDR2 are GTSNPN and SVGIG (reference sequence). CDR3 region: CAWSEGAREAFF. CDR3 coding DNA: TGTGCCTGGAGTGAGGGGGCGCGTGAAGCTTTCTTT. The full variable domain, completed using reference TRBV30 and TRBJ1-1, is SQTIHQWPATLVQPVGSPLSLECTVEGTSNPNLYWYRQAAGRGLQLLFYSVGIGQISSEVPQNLSASRPQDRQFILSSKKLLLSDSGFYLCAWSEGAREAFFGQGTRLTVV.

As to this clonotype: This may stem from a read error, because a much larger clone lies one nucleotide away. V is TRBV12-3 or TRBV12-4 and J is TRBJ1-4; D not resolved. The CDR3 loop spans 17 amino acids. Trimming stripped 6 bases from V and 6 bases from J, with 23 bases between. CDR3 sequence (DNA): TGTGCCAGCAGCCTCTTTTTTGGGGTCGGGGTCCATGAAAAACTGTTTTTT. Amino acid sequence: CASSLFFGVGVHEKLFF.

On this clonotype: Given a much more abundant clone one base away, this may be a read error. The chain uses TRBV7-9 and TRBJ2-1, with 9 nucleotides matching TRBD2. The V and J ends lost 4 bases and 5 bases, in that order; junction bases with no gene match: 9. The germline V gene has CDR1 SEHNR and CDR2 FQNEAQ (reference sequence). The CDR3 is made up of 16 amino acids. CDR3 region: CASSSHSGGTHNEQFF. As DNA, the CDR3 is TGTGCCAGCAGCTCCCATAGCGGGGGCACCCACAATGAGCAGTTCTTC.

The V gene is TRBV12-3 or TRBV12-4, the J gene TRBJ1-4; TRBD1 might be the D (5 bases). The V and J ends lost 3 bases and 0 bases respectively, with 11 bases between them. This CDR3 has 16 residues. CDR3 residues: CASSLGTGATNEKLFF. CDR3 in DNA: TGTGCCAGCAGTTTGGGGACTGGCGCAACTAATGAAAAACTGTTTTTT.

Concerning this clonotype: One end of the junction is discordant with germline, which a read error may explain. The chain combines TRBV11-2 with TRBJ2-2; tentatively, D is TRBD1 or TRBD2 (5 bases each). The CDR3 covers 13 residues. Germline V CDR1 and CDR2: SGHAT, FQNNGV. Here the CDR3 DNA reads TGTGCCAGCAGCTTAGTCCCGACCGGGGACCTGTTTTTT. Encoded protein: CASSLVPTGDLFF.

V usage is TRBV18 and J usage is TRBJ2-3; 9 bases are a match to TRBD1. V was pared by 3 bases and J by 4 bases, with 14 bases of the junction left unmatched. Germline V gene data show CDR1 as KGHSH and CDR2 as LQKENI. The CDR3 totals 18 residues. For the CDR3, the DNA is TGTGCCAGCTCACCCCAGGACTTTGGGACAGGGAAATCAGATACGCAGTATTTT. Translation: CASSPQDFGTGKSDTQYF.

This clonotype was seen at least ten times. V usage is TRBV27 and J usage is TRBJ2-7; 8 bases map to TRBD2. V shed 3 bases and J 5 bases; nucleotides not matched to a gene: 15. The CDR3 is 17 residues long. Germline V gene data show CDR1 as MNHEY and CDR2 as SMNVEV (reference sequence). Here the CDR3 DNA reads TGTGCCAGCAGTTTTGGTATCGGGTTCCGGGAGGGCAACGAGCAGTACTTC. Amino acids: CASSFGIGFREGNEQYF.

The sample holds many counts of this clonotype. The chain carries TRBV15 and TRBJ2-7; possible D gene TRBD2, 5 bases. The CDR3 loop spans 15 amino acids. Germline V lookup: CDR1 LNHNV, CDR2 YYDKDF (reference sequence). With 4 bases removed from V and 2 bases from J, the gap between germline ends came to 15 bases. DNA for the CDR3: TGTGCCACCAGCAACCCGTGGAAGCGGACCTACGAGCAGTACTTC. Protein sequence: CATSNPWKRTYEQYF.

This clonotype was recorded many times. The V gene is TRBV7-9, the J gene TRBJ2-5; no clear D gene. Trimming left V 1 base short and J 2 bases short, with 11 bases between. CDR1 and CDR2 from the germline V gene are SEHNR and FQNEAQ (reference sequence). This CDR3 spans 15 amino acids. The CDR3 nucleotides read TGTGCCAGCAGCTTAGGCGTCCTGGGACAAGAGACCCAGTACTTC. Protein sequence: CASSLGVLGQETQYF.

J is TRBJ2-4 and V is TRBV28; TRBD1 aligns across 7 bases. This CDR3 is built from 17 residues. CDR1 MDHEN and CDR2 SYDVKM come from the germline V gene. This chain's CDR3 is CVSSTHRTGLAKNIQYF. CDR3 in DNA: TGTGTTAGCAGTACTCACCGGACAGGATTAGCCAAAAACATTCAGTACTTC.

Ten or more counts support this clonotype. This chain links TRBV19 with TRBJ2-2; D unclear. Trimming took 3 bases from V and 0 from J, leaving 11 bases between them. The CDR3 contains 16 residues. Germline CDR1 and CDR2: LNHDA and SQIVND (reference sequence). CDR3 residues: CASSIPGPSNTGELFF. For the CDR3, the DNA is TGTGCCAGTAGTATCCCGGGCCCATCGAACACCGGGGAGCTGTTTTTT.

Remarks on this clonotype: Likely a read error: the CDR3 ends without its conserved phenylalanine or tryptophan. This rearrangement joins TRBV20-1 to TRBJ2-5, with unresolved D. The CDR3 extends over 15 amino acids. Germline-derived CDR1 and CDR2 are DFQATT and SNEGSKA (reference sequence). V lost 0 bases and J 2 bases, leaving 13 bases between the germline ends. For the CDR3, the DNA is TGCAGTGCTAGAGATCGTGGAAGCAGGCAAGAGACCCAGTACTCC. Its translation is CSARDRGSRQETQYS.

To note about this clonotype: One end of the junction fails to match germline, which may point to a read error. The chain joins TRBV28 to TRBJ2-2; 7 bases align to TRBD2. The CDR3 is made up of 15 amino acids. Germline V gene data show CDR1 as MDHEN and CDR2 as SYDVKM. CDR3 in amino acids: CTSRRAGRNAGGLFF. The CDR3, as DNA: TGTACCAGCAGAAGAGCGGGGAGGAACGCCGGGGGGCTGTTTTTT.

This clonotype was counted ten times or more. J is TRBJ2-7 and V is TRBV3-1, with 9 bases matching TRBD2. The CDR3 spans 15 residues. V lost 0 bases to trimming and J lost 2 bases; unmatched junction nucleotides: 2. Germline CDR1 reads LGHDT; CDR2 reads YNNKEL (reference sequence). In DNA form, the CDR3 reads TGTGCCAGCAGCCAAGACGCGGGGGGGCCCTACGAGCAGTACTTC. Translated, it gives CASSQDAGGPYEQYF.

A few counts support this clonotype. This sequence may be a read error, since a much larger clone differs from it by one base. The rearrangement uses TRBV2 and TRBJ2-4; D ambiguous. The V gene's germline CDR1 is SNHLY and CDR2 FYNNEI. This CDR3 has 14 amino acids. This CDR3 reads CASKGFSAKNVQYF. The CDR3 nucleotides are TGTGCCAGCAAGGGATTTTCGGCCAAAAACGTTCAGTACTTC. Drawing the rest from reference TRBV2 and TRBJ2-4, the complete variable domain is EPEVTQTPSHQVTQMGQEVILRCVPISNHLYFYWYRQILGQKVEFLVSFYNNEISEKSEIFDDQFSVERPDGSNFTLKIRSTKLEDSAMYFCASKGFSAKNVQYFGAGTRLSVL.

Comment on this clonotype: A much larger clone lies a single base off, so this may be a read error. The chain links TRBV5-5 to TRBJ2-1; 10 bases fit TRBD2. Per germline, CDR1 SGHKS and CDR2 YYEKEE (reference sequence). This CDR3 comprises 16 residues. V was pared by 2 bases and J by 4 bases, with 6 bases of the junction left unmatched. The CDR3 spells CASSLGTSAQYNEQFF. CDR3 bases: TGTGCCAGCAGCTTAGGGACTAGCGCTCAATACAATGAGCAGTTCTTC.

This clonotype was counted many times. The V and J genes are TRBV12-5 and TRBJ1-1; D is unclear. The CDR3 is made up of 13 amino acids. The V gene's germline CDR1 is LGHNT and CDR2 FRNRAP. V lost 3 bases, J lost 2 bases, and 7 bases lay in between. Here the CDR3 DNA reads TGTGCTAGTGGTTTCGACGGCAACACTGAAGCTTTCTTT. Protein: CASGFDGNTEAFF.

CDR3 in DNA: TGTGCCAGCAGCGCCGATAGCGGGAGAAATGAGCAGTTCTTC. It is translated as CASSADSGRNEQFF. J is TRBJ2-1 and V is TRBV11-3; 9 bases line up with TRBD2. Per the germline V gene, CDR1 is SGHNT and CDR2 is YENEEA. The CDR3 runs to 14 residues. The ends lost 5 bases at V and 7 bases at J; junction bases unmatched: 6.

A remark on this clonotype: Since a much larger clone is just one base distant, this may be a read error. The chain combines TRBV7-8 with TRBJ2-1; D is ambiguous. Germline V gene data show CDR1 as SGHVS and CDR2 as FQNEAQ. The CDR3 sequence is 14 residues long. V lost 5 bases, J lost 14 bases, and 22 bases lay in between. Here the CDR3 DNA reads TGTGCCAGCAGCGGGAACGAGCTTGTCAGAGAGAAGTTCTTC. Translating it yields CASSGNELVREKFF.

About this clonotype: One end of the junction does not line up with germline, which may come from a read error. The rearrangement joins TRBV7-9 to TRBJ1-1, with D hard to call. Germline V lookup: CDR1 SEHNR, CDR2 FQNEAQ (reference sequence). CDR3 length equals 15 residues. The CDR3 DNA reads as TGTGCCAGCAGCCCGGCGAGGCAGTTGAACACTGCAGCTTCCTTT. Its translation is CASSPARQLNTAASF.

The V and J genes are TRBV20-1 and TRBJ1-5, with 9 bases matching TRBD1. V was pared by 2 bases and J by 1 base, with 6 bases of the junction left unmatched. The CDR3 length is 16 residues. CDR1 and CDR2 (germline): DFQATT, SNEGSKA (reference sequence). CDR3 DNA: TGCAGTGCTAGACCATCCGGACAGGGGAGCAATCAGCCCCAGCATTTT. Translated: CSARPSGQGSNQPQHF.

With regard to this clonotype: An end of the junction does not agree with germline; a read error may underlie this. The chain joins TRBV19 to TRBJ2-5; D is unresolved. Germline CDR1 is LNHDA and CDR2 is SQIVND (reference sequence). The CDR3 has 14 residues. Here the CDR3 reads CASSSGSYQEPQYF. The DNA for the CDR3 is TGTGCCAGTAGTAGCGGCTCGTACCAAGAGCCCCAGTACTTC.

In regard to this clonotype: Possible read error: a much larger clone is one base away. CDR3: CSAKMPLAGRYNEQFF. The CDR3 nucleotides read TGCAGCGCAAAGATGCCACTAGCGGGCCGCTACAATGAGCAGTTCTTC. The J gene is TRBJ2-1, the V gene TRBV29-1; 9 bases agree with TRBD2. The CDR3 runs 16 residues. Trimming took 7 bases from V and 3 from J; bases not matched to a gene: 13. CDR1 is SQVTM, CDR2 ANQGSEA, per germline.

The chain recombines TRBV7-6 with TRBJ1-1, with D unclear. Trimming shortened V by 7 bases and J by 1 base, and 10 bases separated the two germline ends. The CDR3 extends over 13 amino acids. From germline, CDR1 is SGHVS and CDR2 FNYEAQ. In DNA, the CDR3 is TGTGCCAGCATCCGGTCCCAGAACACTGAAGCTTTCTTT. Encoded protein: CASIRSQNTEAFF. The complete variable domain, with remaining parts taken from reference TRBV7-6 and TRBJ1-1, reads GAGVSQSPRYKVTKRGQDVALRCDPISGHVSLYWYRQALGQGPEFLTYFNYEAQQDKSGLPNDRFSAERPEGSISTLTIQRTEQRDSAMYRCASIRSQNTEAFFGQGTRLTVV.